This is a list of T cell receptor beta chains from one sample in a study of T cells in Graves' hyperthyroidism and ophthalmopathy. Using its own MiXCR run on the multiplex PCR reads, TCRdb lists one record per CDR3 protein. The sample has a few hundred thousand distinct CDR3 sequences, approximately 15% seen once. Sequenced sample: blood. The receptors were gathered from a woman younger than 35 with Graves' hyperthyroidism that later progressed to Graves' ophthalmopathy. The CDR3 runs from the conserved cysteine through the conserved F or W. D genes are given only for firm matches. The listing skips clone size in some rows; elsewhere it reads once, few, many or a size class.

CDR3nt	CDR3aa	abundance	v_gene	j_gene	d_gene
TGTGCCAGTAGTACCAGGGTGTCCCAAGAGACCCAGTACTTC	CASSTRVSQETQYF	few	TRBV19	TRBJ2-5	NA
TGCGCCAGCAGTGATGGGAATGAAAAACTGTTTTTT	CASSDGNEKLFF	few	TRBV10-1	TRBJ1-4	NA
TGCGCCAGCAGCTCTAGCGGGAGGGCAGATACGCAGTATTTT	CASSSSGRADTQYF	NA	TRBV5-1	TRBJ2-3	TRBD2
TGTGCCAGCAGTCTTAAATACGAGCAGTACTTC	CASSLKYEQYF	many	TRBV28	TRBJ2-7	NA
TGTGCCACCGCAGCTTCGGGACTAGACAGCTCCTACAATGAGCAGTTCTTC	CATAASGLDSSYNEQFF	once	TRBV10-3	TRBJ2-1	TRBD2
TGTGCCAGCAGCTTTTCCACTAGCGGGAGGGCCCCAGATACGCAGTATTTT	CASSFSTSGRAPDTQYF	NA	TRBV5-6	TRBJ2-3	TRBD2
TGTGCCAGCAGTTGCGACTGGCCGCCCTACGAGCAGTACTTC	CASSCDWPPYEQYF	many	TRBV28	TRBJ2-7	NA
TGTGCCAGCAGTGAAAGGGCACGACGTGAAGCTTTCTTT	CASSERARREAFF	once	TRBV25-1	TRBJ1-1	NA
TGTGCCAGCAGTTTAACTAGCGGGAGGGCCGCGGAGACCCAGTACTTC	CASSLTSGRAAETQYF	many	TRBV28	TRBJ2-5	TRBD2
TGTGCCAGTATACCGGGACAGGGGGCGGCGGAGACCCAGTACTTC	CASIPGQGAAETQYF	NA	TRBV2	TRBJ2-5	TRBD1
TGTGCCAGTAGTATCGGACAGGCTCAAGAGACCCAGTACTTC	CASSIGQAQETQYF	few	TRBV19	TRBJ2-5	TRBD1
TGCAGCGTTGGGACAGGCCGTTCCTACGAGCAGTACTTC	CSVGTGRSYEQYF	NA	TRBV29-1	TRBJ2-7	TRBD1
TGCGCCAGCAGCTTGGGACAGGGGGCCCCAGATACGCAGTATTTT	CASSLGQGAPDTQYF	many	TRBV5-1	TRBJ2-3	TRBD1
TGTGCCAGTAGCCTTGGGGTCCCTGATGAGCAGTTCTTC	CASSLGVPDEQFF	few	TRBV19	TRBJ2-1	NA